This T cell receptor (beta chain) was identified in a study of shared clonotypes between healthy human individuals. Study-level results: Memory subsets generally showed lower estimated richness than naive subsets.

In the naive CD8 group, cells lacked CD45RO and were positively selected for CCR7, so terminally differentiated effector memory CD45RA+ cells were left out. V lost 0 bases to trimming and J lost 4 bases, with 7 bases between them. CDR3 size: 14 residues. CDR1 is MNHNY, CDR2 SVGAGI, per germline (reference sequence). For this clone: The antigen is undetermined.

Samples underwent the assay at deep level. Each PCR replicate from the sorted subsets contained about 200 ng DNA, which is about 31,000 T cell genomes. Assay: immunoSEQ multiplex PCR; the TCRdb copy retains only in-frame clones and omits some. The table records roughly 770,000 clones, around 96% of them present only once. The chain has TRBV6-6 and TRBJ2-1; D gene unclear. The source is a man aged 30 to 45 in good health. The specimen sequenced was naive CD8+ T cells sorted from blood. The CDR3: CASSYSISYNEQFF. CDR3 nucleotides: TGTGCCAGCAGTTACTCTATTAGTTACAATGAGCAGTTCTTC.